One and the same sample provided the 22 T cell receptor beta chains below, sequenced in a study of blood T cell repertoires in COVID-19. Produced via immunoSEQ multiplex PCR; TCRdb's table is partial and in-frame only. The sample has fewer than 350,000 clones; about 86% are singletons. The sample was peripheral blood. All receptors come from a woman between 25 and 40 years old with COVID-19, enrolled during active disease.

The chain is built from TRBV2 and TRBJ1-1; TRBD1 agrees at 8 bases. Germline V gene sequence: CDR1 SNHLY, CDR2 FYNNEI. This CDR3 region has 14 residues. V trimming: 5 bases; J trimming: 6 bases; junction bases outside the gene matches: 8. The CDR3 here is CASSWIQGAPEAFF. In nucleotides, the CDR3 is TGTGCCAGCAGTTGGATCCAGGGGGCTCCTGAAGCTTTCTTT. Supplemented by reference TRBV2 and TRBJ1-1, the full variable domain reads EPEVTQTPSHQVTQMGQEVILRCVPISNHLYFYWYRQILGQKVEFLVSFYNNEISEKSEIFDDQFSVERPDGSNFTLKIRSTKLEDSAMYFCASSWIQGAPEAFFGQGTRLTVV.

The CDR3 sequence is CASSLGSGLAEYEQYF. The CDR3, as DNA: TGTGCCAGCAGCTTAGGTTCGGGACTAGCGGAGTACGAGCAGTACTTC. This chain links TRBV13 with TRBJ2-7; 11 bases match TRBD2. The CDR3 spans 16 residues. J lost 4 bases, V lost 0 bases, and 5 bases had no gene match. Germline loops: CDR1 PRHDT, CDR2 FYEKMQ (reference sequence).

This chain joins TRBV12-5 and TRBJ2-5; tentatively, D is TRBD1 (6 bases). CDR1 is LGHNT, CDR2 FRNRAP, per germline. V was clipped by 7 bases and J by 4 bases, with 13 bases between them. The CDR3 runs 13 residues. The CDR3 sequence: CASAKGVGETQYF. As DNA, the CDR3 is TGTGCTAGTGCCAAGGGGGTTGGAGAGACCCAGTACTTC. Filled out from reference TRBV12-5 and TRBJ2-5, the complete variable domain reads DARVTQTPRHKVTEMGQEVTMRCQPILGHNTVFWYRQTMMQGLELLAYFRNRAPLDDSGMPKDRFSAEMPDATLATLKIQPSEPRDSAVYFCASAKGVGETQYFGPGTRLLVL.

This clone was observed a handful of times. Different DNA sequences within this sample yield the same CDR3. The V gene is TRBV19, the J gene TRBJ2-7; 10 bases match TRBD1. The CDR3 totals 14 residues. V was clipped by 5 bases and J by 2 bases; unmatched bases: 3. Germline loops: CDR1 LNHDA, CDR2 SQIVND (reference sequence). The CDR3 DNA reads TGTGCCAGTAGTGCCGGGACAGGGGCCTACGAGCAGTACTTC. Translating it yields CASSAGTGAYEQYF.

The genes are TRBV11-2 and TRBJ1-1; D not resolved. CDR3 length: 13 residues. Germline values: CDR1 SGHAT, CDR2 FQNNGV. V lost 5 bases and J 7 bases, leaving 14 bases between the germline ends. The CDR3 DNA follows: TGTGCCAGCAGCGGTAGACGTGAGGGTGAAGCTTTCTTT. It encodes CASSGRREGEAFF.

The chain carries TRBV2 and TRBJ2-2; a possible D gene is TRBD2 (6 bases). Germline V gene sequence: CDR1 SNHLY, CDR2 FYNNEI. The CDR3 spans 12 residues. Trimming removed 11 bases at V and 1 base at J, with 8 bases between. The CDR3 region has the DNA TGTGCCGGCGGGGAGAACACCGGGGAGCTGTTTTTT. Translating it yields CAGGENTGELFF.

The rearrangement joins TRBV2 to TRBJ2-1; tentative D call: TRBD2 (6 bases). Trimming removed 6 bases from V and 0 bases from J, with 15 bases in between. Germline-derived CDR1 and CDR2 are SNHLY and FYNNEI. CDR3 length equals 16 residues. The CDR3 coding sequence is TGTGCCAGCAGACCCAGACTAGGGAGCTCCTACAATGAGCAGTTCTTC. The encoded protein is CASRPRLGSSYNEQFF.

The V and J genes are TRBV4-1 and TRBJ1-5; D remains unclear. The germline V and J ends were trimmed by 0 bases and 2 bases, with 5 bases remaining between them. The CDR3 spans 14 residues. Germline CDR1 and CDR2: MGHRA and YSYEKL. CDR3 protein: CASSQDSGNQPQHF. Written as DNA, the CDR3 is TGCGCCAGCAGCCAAGACAGCGGCAATCAGCCCCAGCATTTT.

This chain joins TRBV11-3 and TRBJ2-1; TRBD1 matches 9 bases. V shed 4 bases and J 3 bases; nucleotides not matched to a gene: 10. The germline CDR1 and CDR2 sequences are SGHNT and YENEEA. The CDR3 covers 17 residues. This CDR3 reads CASSSATQGAFYNEQFF. The CDR3 DNA sequence: TGTGCCAGCAGCTCCGCAACACAGGGGGCCTTCTACAATGAGCAGTTCTTC.

The chain employs TRBV4-2 and TRBJ2-3; TRBD2 matches at 9 bases. The CDR3 is 16 residues long. The junction had 6 bases not matched to a gene; V was cut back by 1 base and J by 4 bases. Germline V gene data show CDR1 as LGHNA and CDR2 as YNFKEQ. CDR3 region: CASSQGAGGFSDTQYF. CDR3 nucleotide sequence: TGTGCCAGCAGCCAAGGAGCGGGGGGCTTTTCAGATACGCAGTATTTT.

This sequence joins TRBV5-1 and TRBJ1-2; no clear D gene. Germline CDR1 SGHRS, CDR2 YFSETQ. V lost 1 base and J 4 bases, leaving 11 bases between the germline ends. The CDR3 length is 14 residues. CDR3 nucleotides: TGCGCCAGCAGCTTGAGCCACCCGGTCTATGGCTACACCTTC. Its translation: CASSLSHPVYGYTF.

The CDR3 DNA follows: TGCGCCAGCAGCCGTACAGGTGACGGAAACACCATATATTTT. This translates into CASSRTGDGNTIYF. V usage is TRBV4-1 and J usage is TRBJ1-3; D may be TRBD1 (5 bases). CDR3 length: 14 amino acids. The germline V gene encodes CDR1 MGHRA and CDR2 YSYEKL. Trimming left V 4 bases short and J 4 bases short, with 11 bases between.

The chain recombines TRBV3-1 (or the pseudogene TRBV3-2) with TRBJ2-1; D possibly corresponds to TRBD1 (5 bases). V lost 2 bases, J lost 8 bases, and 10 bases lay in between. Germline CDR1 reads LGHDT; CDR2 reads YNNKEL (reference sequence). The CDR3 is made up of 13 amino acids. This CDR3 reads CASSQSGIHEQFF. The CDR3 region has the DNA TGTGCCAGCAGCCAATCAGGGATCCATGAGCAGTTCTTC.

V usage is TRBV4-1 and J usage is TRBJ2-7; 8 nucleotides match TRBD2. The CDR3 consists of 13 residues. Germline V gene lookup returns CDR1 MGHRA and CDR2 YSYEKL. Trimming took 1 base from V and 7 from J; bases not matched to a gene: 3. The CDR3: CASSQGSGGEQYF. DNA of the CDR3: TGCGCCAGCAGCCAAGGCAGCGGGGGAGAGCAGTACTTC.

This clone was observed once. V and J are TRBV14 and TRBJ2-1, with TRBD2 matching 8 bases. The germline CDR1 and CDR2 sequences are SGHDN and FVKESK. V gave up 4 bases and J gave up 6 bases; unmatched junction bases: 8. CDR3 length: 15 amino acids. In DNA, the CDR3 is TGTGCCAGCAGCCCACGGGTTAGCGGGGTCAATGAGCAGTTCTTC. This encodes CASSPRVSGVNEQFF. Full variable domain (rest looked up from reference TRBV14 and TRBJ2-1): EAGVTQFPSHSVIEKGQTVTLRCDPISGHDNLYWYRRVMGKEIKFLLHFVKESKQDESGMPNNRFLAERTGGTYSTLKVQPAELEDSGVYFCASSPRVSGVNEQFFGPGTRLTVL.

The V gene is TRBV5-1, the J gene TRBJ1-1, with a weak D call TRBD1 (5 bases). Per the germline V gene, CDR1 is SGHRS and CDR2 is YFSETQ. The CDR3 covers 14 residues. Trimming removed 5 bases from V and 2 bases from J, with 13 bases in between. The CDR3 sequence is CASRGGSSNTEAFF. As DNA, the CDR3 is TGCGCCAGCAGGGGGGGATCCTCTAACACTGAAGCTTTCTTT. Full variable domain (outside the CDR3, taken from reference TRBV5-1 and TRBJ1-1): KAGVTQTPRYLIKTRGQQVTLSCSPISGHRSVSWYQQTPGQGLQFLFEYFSETQRNKGNFPGRFSGRQFSNSRSEMNVSTLELGDSALYLCASRGGSSNTEAFFGQGTRLTVV.

The chain employs TRBV10-3 and TRBJ1-4, with TRBD1 as a possible D gene (6 bases). Per germline, CDR1 ENHRY and CDR2 SYGVKD. V was shortened by 3 bases and J by 6 bases, with 8 bases between the two germline ends. CDR3 size: 13 residues. The CDR3 spells CAISEQGDEKLFF. As DNA, the CDR3 is TGTGCCATCAGTGAACAGGGTGATGAAAAACTGTTTTTT.

J is TRBJ1-1 and V is TRBV6-4; D is perhaps TRBD1 (5 bases). In germline, CDR1 is MRHNA, CDR2 SNTAGT. The CDR3 is 13 amino acids. V dropped 5 bases and J dropped 1 base, with 8 bases sitting between them. The CDR3 DNA follows: TGTGCCAGCAGTCCCCAGGGGAACACTGAAGCTTTCTTT. This translates into CASSPQGNTEAFF.

The V call is TRBV25-1, the J call TRBJ1-6; TRBD1 might be the D (6 bases). This CDR3 is 15 amino acids long. The germline gives CDR1 MGHDK, CDR2 SYGVNS. Trimming removed 3 bases at V and 9 bases at J, with 15 bases between. The DNA of the CDR3 is TGTGCCAGCAGTGAGTCAACAGGGAATATTTCACCCCTCCACTTT. Translation: CASSESTGNISPLHF.

The rearrangement joins TRBV2 to TRBJ2-3, with 14 positions matching TRBD2. V gave up 4 bases and J gave up 4 bases; unmatched junction bases: 10. This CDR3 has 18 amino acids. From germline, CDR1 is SNHLY and CDR2 FYNNEI. DNA for the CDR3: TGTGCCAGCAGTGGGACAGCCGGGACTAGCGGGGGTCCAGATACGCAGTATTTT. This sequence encodes CASSGTAGTSGGPDTQYF.

The chain employs TRBV18 and TRBJ2-5; D is perhaps TRBD1 (5 bases). The CDR3 totals 12 residues. With 2 bases removed from V and 9 bases from J, the gap between germline ends came to 10 bases. Germline CDR1 and CDR2: KGHSH and LQKENI. The CDR3 sequence: CASSPEQESQYF. Written as DNA, the CDR3 is TGTGCCAGCTCACCAGAACAGGAGTCCCAGTACTTC.

The genes are TRBV11-2 and TRBJ2-3, with a tentative D call TRBD1 (6 bases). V shed 0 bases and J shed 9 bases, with 25 bases lying between them. Germline assignment: CDR1 SGHAT and CDR2 FQNNGV. CDR3 length: 18 residues. CDR3 in DNA: TGTGCCAGCAGCTTAGATGTCCTGGGTAGCCCGACAGGAAGGACGCAGTATTTT. Encoded protein: CASSLDVLGSPTGRTQYF.